This T cell receptor beta chain was sequenced during a study of technical replicates of blood from four donors listed by TCRdb under 2017. Receptors were amplified or captured by the immunoSEQ multiplex PCR assay. The clones in this table, taken by TCRdb from immuneACCESS, are in-frame only. Not every clone is retained; where verified, under half of the shortfall comes from an unresolved V gene, and the cause of the rest is unknown. For this sample the table gives 90,000 to 100,000 clones, of which around 95% were detected only once. The ten largest make up roughly 0.22% of the sample. The CDR3 holds 17 amino acids from the cysteine to the phenylalanine. Only CDR3 DNA remains: 51 bases, in frame from the first base. CDR1 PRHDT and CDR2 FYEKMQ were looked up in the germline V gene (reference sequence). V and J lose 0 bases and 5 bases, and a span of 16 bases separates them. Comment on this clone: The target of this receptor is not known. The record has no base qualities; no much larger clone is one base away.

The rearranged segments are TRBV13 and TRBJ2-2, with the D gene uncertain. The receptor's source is a human donor in good health. Sequenced input: T cells isolated from PBMCs. For the CDR3, the sequence is CASSLGQWRGVTGELFF. In nucleotides, the sequence is TGTGCCAGCAGCTTAGGCCAGTGGAGAGGAGTGACCGGGGAGCTGTTTTTT.